This T cell receptor (beta chain) was obtained from a study of T cell responses to AZD1222 COVID-19 vaccine. Assay used: immunoSEQ multiplex PCR; TCRdb lists only in-frame clones, some missing. The table records some 150,000 clones, around 85% of them present only once. As to this clone: Its antigen remains unidentified.

The CDR3 runs 17 residues. J was trimmed by 5 bases and V by 4 bases; bases with no gene match: 12. Germline loops: CDR1 LGHDT, CDR2 YNNKEL (reference sequence). Study observations and caveats: Clonal diversity may have been underestimated in mostly white British donors. Seropositive status at baseline applied to only 5 or 6 AZD1222 recipients.

The receptor comes from an adult who received the MenACWY meningococcal vaccine as a control. This chain links TRBV3-1 (or the pseudogene TRBV3-2) with TRBJ2-2; 8 bases align to TRBD1. Sequenced here: peripheral blood, sampled 28 days after the second dose of the MenACWY control vaccine. The CDR3 DNA reads as TGTGCCAGCAGCCCCTGGGGCGGGACAGGAGAAACCGGGGAGCTGTTTTTT. This encodes CASSPWGGTGETGELFF.